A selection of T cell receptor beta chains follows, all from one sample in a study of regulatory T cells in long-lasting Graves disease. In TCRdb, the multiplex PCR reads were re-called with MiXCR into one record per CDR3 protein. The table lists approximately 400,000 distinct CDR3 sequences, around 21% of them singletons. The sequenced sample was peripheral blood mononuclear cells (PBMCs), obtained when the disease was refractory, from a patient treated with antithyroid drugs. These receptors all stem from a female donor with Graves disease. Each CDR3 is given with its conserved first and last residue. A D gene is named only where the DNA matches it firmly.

CDR3aa: CASSLRAPQNTEAFF
d_gene: NA
v_gene: TRBV12-3/TRBV12-4
j_gene: TRBJ1-1

CDR3aa: CASSQEAVFGGNQETQYF
d_gene: NA
v_gene: TRBV4-1
j_gene: TRBJ2-5

CDR3aa: CASGSDEQYF
d_gene: NA
v_gene: TRBV2
j_gene: TRBJ2-7

CDR3aa: CSVLWEGFRSYEQYF
d_gene: TRBD2
v_gene: TRBV29-1
j_gene: TRBJ2-7

CDR3aa: CASSLAPQETQYF
d_gene: NA
v_gene: TRBV7-3
j_gene: TRBJ2-5

CDR3aa: CASQDTDYGYTF
d_gene: NA
v_gene: TRBV28
j_gene: TRBJ1-2

CDR3aa: CASRPGNSETQYF
d_gene: NA
v_gene: TRBV12-3/TRBV12-4
j_gene: TRBJ2-5

CDR3aa: CASSYSGGSTEAFF
d_gene: NA
v_gene: TRBV6-5
j_gene: TRBJ1-1

CDR3aa: CASSSAHPNTEAFF
d_gene: NA
v_gene: TRBV6-2/TRBV6-3
j_gene: TRBJ1-1

CDR3aa: CASSYKGSDYGYTF
d_gene: NA
v_gene: TRBV6-5
j_gene: TRBJ1-2

CDR3aa: CAWSESGVIPYNSPLHF
d_gene: NA
v_gene: TRBV30
j_gene: TRBJ1-6

CDR3aa: CASSLEAGASKNIQYF
d_gene: TRBD2
v_gene: TRBV5-1
j_gene: TRBJ2-4

CDR3aa: CSAIAGAIYGYTF
d_gene: NA
v_gene: TRBV20-1
j_gene: TRBJ1-2

CDR3aa: CASSQSSQSEKLFF
d_gene: NA
v_gene: TRBV14
j_gene: TRBJ1-4

CDR3aa: CASRRSFGTTSYEQYF
d_gene: NA
v_gene: TRBV5-1
j_gene: TRBJ2-7

CDR3aa: CASSSDRTYEQYF
d_gene: NA
v_gene: TRBV18
j_gene: TRBJ2-7

CDR3aa: CASSAGTREAGELFF
d_gene: TRBD2
v_gene: TRBV5-1
j_gene: TRBJ2-2

CDR3aa: CAISESGRTNTEAFF
d_gene: NA
v_gene: TRBV10-3
j_gene: TRBJ1-1

CDR3aa: CASSQARTSGRGEQYF
d_gene: TRBD2
v_gene: TRBV4-2
j_gene: TRBJ2-7

CDR3aa: CASSARGGQDLNTEAFF
d_gene: TRBD1
v_gene: TRBV9
j_gene: TRBJ1-1

CDR3aa: CASSTAGVETQYF
d_gene: TRBD2
v_gene: TRBV12-3/TRBV12-4
j_gene: TRBJ2-5

CDR3aa: CASSSFSGGHEKLFF
d_gene: NA
v_gene: TRBV7-9
j_gene: TRBJ1-4

CDR3aa: CASRPHLQETQYF
d_gene: NA
v_gene: TRBV6-1
j_gene: TRBJ2-5

CDR3aa: CASSLGQVVTEAFF
d_gene: NA
v_gene: TRBV28
j_gene: TRBJ1-1

CDR3aa: CASSEGRQANQPQHF
d_gene: NA
v_gene: TRBV2
j_gene: TRBJ1-5

CDR3aa: CASVLSGSSYNEQFF
d_gene: TRBD2
v_gene: TRBV2
j_gene: TRBJ2-1

CDR3aa: CASLWGGGTEAFF
d_gene: NA
v_gene: TRBV2
j_gene: TRBJ1-1

CDR3aa: CAWSPPLAGVYEQYF
d_gene: TRBD2
v_gene: TRBV30
j_gene: TRBJ2-7

CDR3aa: CSVKTGTGSSYEQYF
d_gene: TRBD1
v_gene: TRBV29-1
j_gene: TRBJ2-7

CDR3aa: CSAALAGYNEQYF
d_gene: TRBD2
v_gene: TRBV20-1
j_gene: TRBJ2-7

CDR3aa: CAVATGVYHEQYF
d_gene: TRBD1
v_gene: TRBV30
j_gene: TRBJ2-7

CDR3aa: CASSSTGGALRGNQPQHF
d_gene: TRBD1
v_gene: TRBV28
j_gene: TRBJ1-5

CDR3aa: CASSRQGVGNTGELFF
d_gene: TRBD1
v_gene: TRBV12-3/TRBV12-4
j_gene: TRBJ2-2

CDR3aa: CASSLTALAGTYEQYF
d_gene: TRBD2
v_gene: TRBV7-3
j_gene: TRBJ2-7

CDR3aa: CASSSGLAAAYEQYF
d_gene: TRBD2
v_gene: TRBV7-2
j_gene: TRBJ2-7

CDR3aa: CASSRWAVETQYF
d_gene: NA
v_gene: TRBV14
j_gene: TRBJ2-5

CDR3aa: CASSAGLAGGPHYEQYF
d_gene: TRBD2
v_gene: TRBV7-2
j_gene: TRBJ2-7

CDR3aa: CASSPRAGLSYEQYF
d_gene: TRBD2
v_gene: TRBV27
j_gene: TRBJ2-7

CDR3aa: CAWSLGSGSDEQYF
d_gene: NA
v_gene: TRBV30
j_gene: TRBJ2-7

CDR3aa: CSVANPQETQYF
d_gene: NA
v_gene: TRBV29-1
j_gene: TRBJ2-5

CDR3aa: CASSQTGTSYEQYF
d_gene: TRBD2
v_gene: TRBV6-1
j_gene: TRBJ2-7

CDR3aa: CASSPGRDTGELFF
d_gene: NA
v_gene: TRBV7-3
j_gene: TRBJ2-2

CDR3aa: CASSLRLFGQDRQETQYF
d_gene: NA
v_gene: TRBV12-3/TRBV12-4
j_gene: TRBJ2-5

CDR3aa: CASSLGHSNQPQHF
d_gene: NA
v_gene: TRBV7-8
j_gene: TRBJ1-5

CDR3aa: CASSPIVERMNTEAFF
d_gene: NA
v_gene: TRBV5-5
j_gene: TRBJ1-1

CDR3aa: CASSFFPGTGTGETQYF
d_gene: TRBD1
v_gene: TRBV7-6
j_gene: TRBJ2-5

CDR3aa: CASSPGQEKYYEQYF
d_gene: TRBD1
v_gene: TRBV4-3
j_gene: TRBJ2-7

CDR3aa: CAWNKGFEAFF
d_gene: NA
v_gene: TRBV30
j_gene: TRBJ1-1